This record concerns one TCR beta chain sequence. What it binds is not known. The CDR3 is 15 amino acids. V was clipped by 3 bases and J by 4 bases; unmatched bases: 4. Germline V lookup: CDR1 KGHSH, CDR2 LQKENI. The sample is drawn from a study of cytomegalovirus exposure and HLA in healthy donors. Study-wide points: Most of the TCR beta V segments (in an earlier analysis) were productive either about 90% or about 30% of the time.

Primers for the PCR totalled 60 Vbeta and 13 Jbeta. The repertoire was sequenced with immunoSEQ multiplex PCR; TCRdb's copy has only in-frame clones and lacks some. The repertoire holds some 170,000 clones, with over 70% as singletons. The sequencing sample was made of PBMCs. The clonotype originates from a man aged 30 to 45 in good health and CMV-seronegative. The rearrangement uses TRBV18 and TRBJ2-1, with TRBD2 matching over 9 bases. CDR3 nucleotides: TGTGCCAGCTCACCCAGGACTAGCGATTACAATGAGCAGTTCTTC. Protein sequence: CASSPRTSDYNEQFF. Filled out from reference TRBV18 and TRBJ2-1, the complete variable domain reads NAGVMQNPRHLVRRRGQEARLRCSPMKGHSHVYWYRQLPEEGLKFMVYLQKENIIDESGMPKERFSAEFPKEGPSILRIQQVVRGDSAAYFCASSPRTSDYNEQFFGPGTRLTVL.